Reported below is one T cell receptor (beta chain). Germline assignment: CDR1 GTSNPN and CDR2 SVGIG (reference sequence). The ends lost 3 bases at V and 2 bases at J; junction bases unmatched: 8. There are 15 residues in the CDR3. These data originate in a study of technical replicates of blood from several donors. Profiled with immunoSEQ multiplex PCR; TCRdb holds only in-frame clones, not every one. The sample shows under 80,000 clones, 75% to 95% of them seen only once. The receptor's source is a human donor in good health. Some clones in this sample may be carry-over from other donors' samples. Specimen: T cells isolated from PBMCs. The chain combines TRBV30 with TRBJ1-2; 8 positions agree with TRBD1. CDR3 amino acids: CAWRAGTGWNYGYTF. Written as DNA, the CDR3 is TGTGCCTGGAGGGCCGGGACAGGTTGGAACTATGGCTACACCTTC. The full variable domain, completed using reference TRBV30 and TRBJ1-2, is SQTIHQWPATLVQPVGSPLSLECTVEGTSNPNLYWYRQAAGRGLQLLFYSVGIGQISSEVPQNLSASRPQDRQFILSSKKLLLSDSGFYLCAWRAGTGWNYGYTFGSGTRLTVV.